These T cell receptor beta chains were read from a single sample in a study of cytomegalovirus exposure and HLA in healthy donors. Measured with immunoSEQ multiplex PCR; TCRdb has only the in-frame clones, and not every one. Here the sample table reports around 75,000 clones. The source material was PBMCs. The receptor source for this set is a woman aged 60 to 75 in good health and CMV-seronegative. The CDR3 runs from the conserved cysteine through the conserved F or W. A D gene is named only where the DNA matches it firmly.

V gene	D gene	J gene	CDR3 protein	CDR3 DNA
TRBV18	.	TRBJ2-7	CASSPPYGDSDEQYF	TGTGCCAGCTCACCACCTTATGGGGACTCGGACGAGCAGTACTTC
TRBV7-9	.	TRBJ1-3	CASSLPTGLSVGNTIYF	TGTGCCAGCAGCTTACCCACAGGGTTGTCAGTTGGAAACACCATATATTTT
TRBV19	TRBD2	TRBJ2-5	CASSIGMSGSWETQYF	TGTGCCAGTAGTATTGGAATGAGCGGGAGCTGGGAGACCCAGTACTTC
TRBV6-5	.	TRBJ1-4	CASSFGGPSTNEKLFF	TGTGCCAGCAGTTTCGGGGGGCCGTCGACTAATGAAAAACTGTTTTTT
TRBV19	.	TRBJ2-1	CASSIRPSSNEQFF	TGTGCCAGTAGTATTCGGCCTAGCAGCAATGAGCAGTTCTTC
TRBV18	TRBD2	TRBJ2-3	CASSPPSRLARGTDTQYF	TGTGCCAGCTCACCACCCTCCAGACTAGCGAGGGGCACAGATACGCAGTATTTT
TRBV15	TRBD2	TRBJ2-2	CATSTSGGPGGAGELFF	TGTGCCACCAGCACCTCGGGGGGGCCCGGAGGTGCCGGGGAGCTGTTTTTT
TRBV25-1	.	TRBJ2-1	CASSGGLFDNEQFF	TGTGCCAGCAGTGGAGGTCTATTCGACAATGAGCAGTTCTTC
TRBV5-1	TRBD2	TRBJ2-7	CASSLDRGTSGRITYEQYF	TGCGCCAGCAGCTTGGACAGGGGGACTAGCGGGAGGATTACTTACGAGCAGTACTTC
TRBV28	TRBD2	TRBJ2-5	CASSLGAGGIRETQYF	TGTGCCAGCAGTTTGGGCGCGGGAGGGATTCGGGAGACCCAGTACTTC
TRBV19	TRBD2	TRBJ2-3	CASSITSGRAADTQYF	TGTGCCAGTAGTATTACTAGCGGGAGGGCCGCTGATACGCAGTATTTT
TRBV5-4	TRBD2	TRBJ2-7	CASSKREGNYEQYF	TGTGCCAGCAGCAAGCGGGAGGGGAACTACGAGCAGTACTTC
TRBV7-2	TRBD2	TRBJ2-5	CASSSQGLAGAETQYF	TGTGCCAGCAGCTCCCAGGGACTAGCGGGAGCGGAGACCCAGTACTTC
TRBV28	.	TRBJ1-1	CASSLPPEAEAFF	TGTGCCAGCAGTCTCCCTCCAGAGGCTGAAGCTTTCTTT
TRBV6-5	.	TRBJ2-1	CASSPLGQGNEQFF	TGTGCCAGCAGTCCTCTTGGGCAGGGCAATGAGCAGTTCTTC
TRBV2	TRBD1	TRBJ1-5	CASREDRGPDQPQHF	TGTGCCAGCAGAGAAGACAGGGGGCCCGATCAGCCCCAGCATTTT
TRBV9	.	TRBJ2-3	CASRPSSGDTQYF	TGTGCCAGCAGACCCTCCTCGGGGGATACGCAGTATTTT
TRBV6-5	.	TRBJ2-7	CASSATSKDEQYF	TGTGCCAGCAGTGCGACTAGTAAGGACGAGCAGTACTTC
TRBV11-1	TRBD1	TRBJ2-7	CASSSGGRSSYEQYF	TGTGCCAGCAGCTCAGGGGGACGGAGCTCCTACGAGCAGTACTTC
TRBV5-1	.	TRBJ1-3	CASSVVSGNTIYF	TGCGCCAGCAGCGTCGTCTCTGGAAACACCATATATTTT
TRBV6-1	TRBD2	TRBJ2-7	CASSDASAGGPGEQYF	TGTGCCAGCAGTGATGCTTCGGCGGGAGGGCCGGGCGAGCAGTACTTC
TRBV2	TRBD1	TRBJ2-4	CASDRGAKNIQYF	TGTGCCAGCGACAGGGGCGCCAAAAACATTCAGTACTTC
TRBV28	TRBD1	TRBJ1-1	CASSPPDRGTEAFF	TGTGCCAGCAGCCCCCCGGACAGGGGCACTGAAGCTTTCTTT
TRBV4-1	.	TRBJ2-1	CAGPRTDKRVGGFF	TGCGCCGGACCCAGGACCGATAAACGAGTGGGGGGGTTCTTC